Below are 32 T cell receptor beta chains sequenced from a single sample in a study of PD-1 blockade in mismatch repair-deficient tumors. The time point here: identical approximately nine-day culture without peptide (control). No antigen has been identified for these receptors. The repertoire was sequenced with immunoSEQ multiplex PCR; TCRdb's copy has only in-frame clones and lacks some. The table includes over 11,000 clones, 86% detected once. Specimen: cells cultured in vitro, collected from a patient treated with pembrolizumab. The source of these receptors is an adult with mismatch repair-deficient cancer.

CDR3 protein: CASSLYGGGSTDTQYF. Written as DNA, the CDR3 is TGTGCCAGCAGTTTATACGGGGGAGGTAGCACAGATACGCAGTATTTT. The rearrangement links TRBV28 to TRBJ2-3; possible D gene TRBD2, 6 bases. Per germline, CDR1 MDHEN and CDR2 SYDVKM. With 1 base removed from V and 0 bases from J, the gap between germline ends came to 11 bases. The CDR3 consists of 16 residues.

This clone was found a few times. This chain connects TRBV5-1 to TRBJ1-4, with 8 bases fitting TRBD1. Germline lookup yields CDR1 SGHRS and CDR2 YFSETQ. The CDR3 is 16 residues long. J lost 7 bases, V lost 4 bases, and 12 bases had no gene match. The CDR3 here is CASSPIETGDLEKLFF. The CDR3 region has the DNA TGCGCCAGCAGCCCTATTGAGACAGGGGATCTTGAAAAACTGTTTTTT.

V is TRBV28 and J is TRBJ1-5, with 7 bases fitting TRBD1. Germline assignment: CDR1 MDHEN and CDR2 SYDVKM. The V and J ends lost 4 bases and 7 bases, in that order; junction bases with no gene match: 10. This CDR3 has 15 amino acids. The CDR3 DNA sequence: TGTGCCAGCAGTTCACTCGACAGGGTGGGGCAGCCCCAGCATTTT. Translating gives CASSSLDRVGQPQHF.

The chain links TRBV28 to TRBJ1-2, with 8 bases matching TRBD1. Germline V gives CDR1 MDHEN, CDR2 SYDVKM. The CDR3 length is 18 residues. After removal of 2 bases from V and 2 bases from J, the junction contained 13 bases not matched to a gene. For the CDR3, the DNA is TGTGCCAGCAGTTTAGGGCAGGGGGCTGTGTCCCTCAACTATGGCTACACCTTC. It yields the protein CASSLGQGAVSLNYGYTF.

This clone has just one count. V is TRBV5-1 and J is TRBJ1-3; 12 nucleotides agree with TRBD1. V gave up 4 bases and J gave up 8 bases; unmatched junction bases: 4. This CDR3 has 14 residues. Per the germline V gene, CDR1 is SGHRS and CDR2 is YFSETQ. The CDR3 spells CASSTGQGADTIYF. CDR3 in DNA: TGCGCCAGCAGCACGGGACAGGGGGCAGACACCATATATTTT.

The rearrangement links TRBV18 to TRBJ1-1; D is possibly TRBD1 (5 bases). The germline CDR1 and CDR2 sequences are KGHSH and LQKENI. The CDR3 consists of 14 residues. Trimming pared 3 bases from V and 1 base from J, leaving 9 bases between. DNA for the CDR3: TGTGCCAGCTCACCCGGCCAGGGGAACACTGAAGCTTTCTTT. Translating it yields CASSPGQGNTEAFF.

This clone turned up a few times. CDR3 coding DNA: TGTGCCAGCAGTCTACGGGACTTCCTGAGGGTAGATGGCTACACCTTC. Its protein is CASSLRDFLRVDGYTF. The chain has TRBV13 and TRBJ1-2; possible D gene TRBD1, 5 bases. The CDR3 runs to 16 residues. The germline V gene encodes CDR1 PRHDT and CDR2 FYEKMQ (reference sequence). Trimming cost V 6 bases and J 6 bases, with 23 bases left between them.

This clone is a singleton in its sample. The chain uses TRBV28 and TRBJ1-4; 7 bases map to TRBD1. The CDR3 sequence is 15 residues long. Germline CDR1 is MDHEN and CDR2 is SYDVKM. V gave up 5 bases and J gave up 6 bases; unmatched junction bases: 9. CDR3 sequence: CASSPKFRGYEKLFF. Here the CDR3 DNA reads TGTGCCAGCAGTCCAAAGTTCAGGGGGTATGAAAAACTGTTTTTT.

The chain has TRBV5-1 and TRBJ1-2; D possibly corresponds to TRBD1 (5 bases). Germline CDR1 is SGHRS and CDR2 is YFSETQ. The CDR3 is 14 amino acids. V was shortened by 7 bases and J by 8 bases, with 21 bases between the two germline ends. As DNA, the CDR3 is TGCGCCAGCGGCAGACCCGAAAGGGGTTTCGGCTACACCTTC. Translation gives CASGRPERGFGYTF.

The chain uses TRBV28 and TRBJ2-7; TRBD1 aligns across 9 bases. Germline V gives CDR1 MDHEN, CDR2 SYDVKM. The CDR3 runs 15 residues. Trimming cost V 6 bases and J 4 bases; bases outside gene matches: 10. The CDR3 is CASRTGTGNGYEQYF. The CDR3 region has the DNA TGTGCCAGCAGAACCGGGACAGGGAACGGGTACGAGCAGTACTTC.

This chain links TRBV11-3 with TRBJ2-3, with D uncertain. Trimming took 0 bases from V and 4 from J, leaving 5 bases between them. The CDR3 spans 13 residues. Germline CDR1 and CDR2: SGHNT and YENEEA. This chain's CDR3 is CASSLEGPDTQYF. The CDR3 DNA sequence: TGTGCCAGCAGCTTAGAAGGACCAGATACGCAGTATTTT.

The sample holds one count of this clone. V usage is TRBV28 and J usage is TRBJ1-2; no reliable D call. V lost 4 bases to trimming and J lost 8 bases, with 23 bases between them. The CDR3 totals 16 residues. Germline V CDR1 and CDR2: MDHEN, SYDVKM. The CDR3 sequence: CASSSEPGVGPKGYTF. The CDR3 region has the DNA TGTGCCAGCAGTTCCGAACCCGGGGTAGGACCGAAGGGCTACACCTTC.

The J gene is TRBJ2-1, the V gene TRBV27, with TRBD2 matching 10 bases. V dropped 7 bases and J dropped 3; count of bases not matched to a gene: 6. The CDR3 runs to 15 residues. Germline-derived CDR1 and CDR2 are MNHEY and SMNVEV (reference sequence). As DNA, the CDR3 is TGTGCCAGCACCCCCATAGCGGGAGGCTACAATGAGCAGTTCTTC. Protein product: CASTPIAGGYNEQFF.

A single count supports this clone. The chain is built from TRBV28 and TRBJ2-1, with TRBD1 matching 7 bases. Trimming at V came to 3 bases and at J to 6 bases, leaving 2 bases not matched to a gene. The CDR3 has 13 amino acids. Germline V gives CDR1 MDHEN, CDR2 SYDVKM. The CDR3 reads CASSLGTANEQFF. CDR3 DNA sequence: TGTGCCAGCAGTTTGGGGACAGCCAATGAGCAGTTCTTC.

In this sample, this clone turned up once. The V gene is TRBV19, the J gene TRBJ2-1; 11 nucleotides align to TRBD1. V lost 3 bases, J lost 7 bases, and 5 bases stayed unmatched. Per germline, CDR1 LNHDA and CDR2 SQIVND (reference sequence). The CDR3 is made up of 15 amino acids. This CDR3 reads CASSIQGQGGNEQFF. CDR3 coding DNA: TGTGCCAGTAGTATCCAGGGACAGGGGGGTAATGAGCAGTTCTTC.

The chain employs TRBV9 and TRBJ1-1; 7 positions match TRBD1. V lost 3 bases and J lost 5; bases outside the gene matches: 10. CDR1 is SGDLS, CDR2 YYNGEE, per germline. The CDR3 runs to 15 residues. The CDR3: CASSATGLAGTEAFF. The CDR3 DNA is TGTGCCAGCAGCGCGACAGGGTTGGCCGGAACTGAAGCTTTCTTT.

CDR3 protein: CASSPRGQGADTEAFF. The CDR3 bases are TGTGCCAGCAGTCCTCGGGGACAGGGGGCAGATACTGAAGCTTTCTTT. The chain combines TRBV6-4 with TRBJ1-1, with 12 positions matching TRBD1. This CDR3 is 16 amino acids long. J was trimmed by 5 bases and V by 5 bases; bases with no gene match: 9. CDR1 and CDR2 (germline): MRHNA, SNTAGT.

The J gene is TRBJ1-1, the V gene TRBV18; D possibly corresponds to TRBD1 (5 bases). Germline assignment: CDR1 KGHSH and CDR2 LQKENI. V lost 5 bases and J lost 0, with 16 bases in between. The CDR3 is made up of 16 amino acids. In DNA, the CDR3 is TGTGCCAGCTCAGCGAGGGGACCCCCGATGAACACTGAAGCTTTCTTT. As protein: CASSARGPPMNTEAFF.

This clone occurred a few times. The J gene is TRBJ2-7, the V gene TRBV30; D is possibly TRBD1 or TRBD2 (5 bases each). The germline CDR1 and CDR2 sequences are GTSNPN and SVGIG (reference sequence). V was pared by 2 bases and J by 2 bases, with 10 bases between. This CDR3 is built from 13 residues. CDR3 amino acids: CAWSPGPAYEQYF. CDR3 DNA: TGTGCCTGGAGTCCGGGACCCGCCTACGAGCAGTACTTC.

This clone was counted only a few times. The chain recombines TRBV6-1 with TRBJ2-7; TRBD1 matches 7 bases. Germline lookup yields CDR1 MNHNS and CDR2 SASEGT. CDR3 length: 17 amino acids. Trimming cost V 4 bases and J 2 bases; bases outside gene matches: 14. This chain's CDR3 is CASSGGTVVVRPYEQYF. CDR3 nucleotide sequence: TGTGCCAGCAGTGGTGGGACAGTCGTCGTCAGGCCCTACGAGCAGTACTTC.

The chain joins TRBV5-1 to TRBJ2-7; 13 positions agree with TRBD2. In germline, CDR1 is SGHRS, CDR2 YFSETQ. Trimming removed 3 bases from V and 8 bases from J; junction bases left unmatched: 5. The CDR3 length is 14 residues. CDR3 sequence (DNA): TGCGCCAGCAGCTCCACTAGCGGGAGGGCCCAGCAGTACTTC. Translating gives CASSSTSGRAQQYF.

V usage is TRBV6-1 and J usage is TRBJ2-2; D perhaps matches TRBD2 (6 bases). The CDR3 length is 14 residues. V was cut by 6 bases and J by 10 bases, with 18 bases left in between. Germline V gives CDR1 MNHNS, CDR2 SASEGT. The CDR3 DNA is TGTGCCAGCAGAAGACTAGTAGGACAAGAGGAGCTGTTTTTT. This encodes CASRRLVGQEELFF.

V is TRBV29-1 and J is TRBJ2-7, with D tentatively TRBD2 (5 bases). This CDR3 is 14 amino acids long. Germline CDR1 is SQVTM and CDR2 is ANQGSEA. The V end was cut by 1 base, the J end by 4 bases, with 14 bases between. This CDR3 reads CSVEGPGTAYEQYF. The CDR3 nucleotides read TGCAGCGTTGAAGGCCCGGGAACGGCGTACGAGCAGTACTTC.

This chain uses TRBV27 with TRBJ2-2; a weak D match, TRBD2 (6 bases). Germline values: CDR1 MNHEY, CDR2 SMNVEV (reference sequence). Trimming shortened V by 2 bases and J by 6 bases, and 10 bases separated the two germline ends. This CDR3 is built from 14 residues. The CDR3 coding sequence is TGTGCCAGCAGTTTAGGCTCTAGCGCCGGGGAGCTGTTTTTT. It translates to CASSLGSSAGELFF.

This rearrangement joins TRBV7-9 to TRBJ2-7; D remains ambiguous. The CDR3 spans 12 residues. Germline lookup yields CDR1 SEHNR and CDR2 FQNEAQ (reference sequence). Trimming removed 7 bases at V and 6 bases at J, with 13 bases between. CDR3 loop: CASTPMTGEQYF. CDR3 bases: TGTGCCAGCACCCCGATGACCGGCGAGCAGTACTTC.

This clone was observed a handful of times. V is TRBV27 and J is TRBJ2-1, with 7 bases fitting TRBD2. V lost 5 bases and J lost 8; bases outside the gene matches: 9. Germline V gives CDR1 MNHEY, CDR2 SMNVEV (reference sequence). The CDR3 is 14 amino acids. The CDR3 region has the DNA TGTGCCAGCAGTCCCGCCTTGGGGGGGTATGAGCAGTTCTTC. As protein: CASSPALGGYEQFF.

The chain employs TRBV4-1 and TRBJ2-5, with D perhaps TRBD1 or TRBD2 (7 bases each). The CDR3 is 16 amino acids. The germline CDR1 and CDR2 sequences are MGHRA and YSYEKL. The ends were cut back, 4 bases at V and 2 bases at J, with 17 bases in the middle. CDR3 nucleotides: TGCGCCAGCAGCCCGGGGATCCAGGGGGGGCAAGAGACCCAGTACTTC. This gives the protein CASSPGIQGGQETQYF.

V and J are TRBV19 and TRBJ2-7, with D perhaps matching TRBD1 or TRBD2 (5 bases each). The V end was cut by 10 bases, the J end by 5 bases, with 12 bases between. CDR3 length: 11 residues. From germline, CDR1 is LNHDA and CDR2 SQIVND (reference sequence). The CDR3 nucleotides read TGTGCCACCCGGGGCCTCGACGAGCAGTACTTC. Protein product: CATRGLDEQYF.

The chain recombines TRBV29-1 with TRBJ1-5; no reliable D call. Per germline, CDR1 SQVTM and CDR2 ANQGSEA. This CDR3 comprises 11 residues. The CDR3, as DNA: TGCAGGTGCCCCCCGGGTCAGCCCCAGCATTTT. Translating it yields CRCPPGQPQHF.

The DNA of the CDR3 is TGCGCCAGCAGCCCCCCAGGAGGGGTAGGGGAAGAGACCCAGTACTTC. This gives the protein CASSPPGGVGEETQYF. The V gene is TRBV4-1, the J gene TRBJ2-5; a weak D match, TRBD2 (6 bases). The CDR3 has 16 residues. The V and J ends lost 4 bases and 3 bases respectively, with 18 bases between them. From germline, CDR1 is MGHRA and CDR2 YSYEKL.

This rearrangement joins TRBV27 to TRBJ2-7; 11 bases map to TRBD2. Per germline, CDR1 MNHEY and CDR2 SMNVEV (reference sequence). Unmatched junction bases numbered 5, after V lost 7 bases and J lost 0 bases. The CDR3 spans 15 residues. CDR3 loop: CASNRLAGSSYEQYF. The CDR3 region has the DNA TGTGCCAGCAACCGACTAGCGGGGAGCTCCTACGAGCAGTACTTC.

The J gene is TRBJ2-2, the V gene TRBV5-4; a weak D match, TRBD2 (5 bases). The germline gives CDR1 SGHNT, CDR2 YYREEE (reference sequence). The V and J ends lost 0 bases and 6 bases respectively, with 9 bases between them. The CDR3 spans 14 residues. The CDR3 region has the DNA TGTGCCAGCAGCTTGGAAGACTATTCCGGGGAGCTGTTTTTT. It is translated as CASSLEDYSGELFF.